The subject of this entry is one T cell receptor (beta chain). TCRdb re-called the 5' RACE reads; every CDR3 protein appears as one record, without DNA. This listing includes over 110,000 distinct CDR3 sequences. These data are taken from a study of monozygotic twins with inflammatory bowel disease. Germline V gene sequence: CDR1 GTSNPN, CDR2 SVGIG (reference sequence). The CDR3 runs 14 residues. The V gene is TRBV30, the J gene TRBJ1-4; TCRdb indicates TRBD1, and absent DNA this call remains unverified. The sequence came from a human donor with ulcerative colitis or Crohn's disease, or a healthy co-twin of an affected twin (not recorded which). The specimen sequenced was blood. This CDR3 reads CAWSQGRSNEKLFF.